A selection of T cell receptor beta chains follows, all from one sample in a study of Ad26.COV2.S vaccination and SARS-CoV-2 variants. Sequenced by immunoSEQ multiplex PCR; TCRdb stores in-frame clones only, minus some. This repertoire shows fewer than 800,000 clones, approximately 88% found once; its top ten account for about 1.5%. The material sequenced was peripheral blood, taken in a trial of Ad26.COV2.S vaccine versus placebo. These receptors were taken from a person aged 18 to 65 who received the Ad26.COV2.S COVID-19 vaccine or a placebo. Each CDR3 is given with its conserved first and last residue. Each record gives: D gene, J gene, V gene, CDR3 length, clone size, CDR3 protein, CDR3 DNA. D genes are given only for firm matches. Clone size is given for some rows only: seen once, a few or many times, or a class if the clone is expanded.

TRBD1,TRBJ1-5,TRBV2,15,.,CASTVDRGGNQPQHF,TGTGCCAGCACCGTGGACAGGGGAGGCAATCAGCCCCAGCATTTT
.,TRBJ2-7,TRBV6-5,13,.,CASQAGLDDEQYF,TGTGCCAGCCAAGCGGGCCTCGACGACGAGCAGTACTTC
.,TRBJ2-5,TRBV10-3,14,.,CAITEGPYQETQYF,TGTGCCATCACTGAGGGTCCGTACCAAGAGACCCAGTACTTC
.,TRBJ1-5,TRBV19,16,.,CASIGGLGGSNQPQHF,TGTGCCAGTATTGGAGGTCTGGGGGGGTCTAATCAGCCCCAGCATTTT
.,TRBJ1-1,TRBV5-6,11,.,CASSLRTEAFF,TGTGCCAGCAGCCTAAGGACTGAAGCTTTCTTT
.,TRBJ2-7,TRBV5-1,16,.,CASSVLSDPSSYEQYF,TGCGCCAGCAGCGTCCTTTCCGACCCGAGCTCCTACGAGCAGTACTTC
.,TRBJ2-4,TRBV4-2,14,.,CASSQDRTGNIQYF,TGTGCCAGCAGCCAAGATCGCACAGGGAACATTCAGTACTTC
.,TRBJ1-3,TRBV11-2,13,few,CASSLGEGNTIYF,TGTGCCAGCAGCTTAGGGGAGGGAAACACCATATATTTT
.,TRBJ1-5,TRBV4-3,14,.,CASSPDTSAQPQHF,TGCGCCAGCAGCCCGGACACCTCGGCTCAGCCCCAGCATTTT
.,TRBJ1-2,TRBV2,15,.,CASGAAAINNYGYTF,TGTGCCAGCGGGGCAGCGGCTATTAATAACTATGGCTACACCTTC
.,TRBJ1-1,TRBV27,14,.,CASSFQGLNTEAFF,TGTGCCAGCAGTTTCCAGGGGTTGAACACTGAAGCTTTCTTT
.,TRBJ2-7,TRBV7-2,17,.,CASSPHTPDRVLGEQYF,TGTGCCAGCAGCCCCCATACTCCGGACAGAGTCCTGGGCGAGCAGTACTTC
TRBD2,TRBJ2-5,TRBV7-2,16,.,CASSSRLAGGQETQYF,TGTGCCAGCAGCAGCAGACTAGCGGGGGGCCAAGAGACCCAGTACTTC
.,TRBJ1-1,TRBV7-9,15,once,CASRPPSGAWTEAFF,TGTGCCAGCAGACCACCCTCAGGTGCTTGGACTGAAGCTTTCTTT
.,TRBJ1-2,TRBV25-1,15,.,CASSVGGVDENGYTF,TGTGCCAGCAGTGTGGGGGGAGTAGACGAGAATGGCTACACCTTC
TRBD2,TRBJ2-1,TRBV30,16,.,CAWSLRGTSGFYEQFF,TGTGCCTGGAGTCTTAGAGGGACTAGCGGGTTTTATGAGCAGTTCTTC
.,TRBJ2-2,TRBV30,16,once,CAWSVQGLPNTGELFF,TGTGCCTGGAGTGTACAGGGACTCCCGAACACCGGGGAGCTGTTTTTT
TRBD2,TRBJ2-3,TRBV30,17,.,CAWSVILAGMGTDTQYF,TGTGCCTGGAGTGTGATTCTAGCGGGAATGGGCACAGATACGCAGTATTTT
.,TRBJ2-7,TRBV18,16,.,CASSPPGTESSYEQYF,TGTGCCAGCTCACCACCCGGGACCGAAAGCTCCTACGAGCAGTACTTC
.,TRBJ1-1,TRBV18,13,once,CASSPQDGTEAFF,TGTGCCAGCTCACCACAGGACGGCACTGAAGCTTTCTTT
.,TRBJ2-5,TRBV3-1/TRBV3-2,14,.,CASSRRALGETQYF,TGTGCCAGCAGCCGCCGGGCCTTAGGGGAGACCCAGTACTTC
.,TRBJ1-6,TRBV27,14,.,CASSLSYAGSPLHF,TGTGCCAGCAGTTTATCTTATGCTGGATCACCCCTCCACTTT
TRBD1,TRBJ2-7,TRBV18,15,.,CASSRSPGQDYEQYF,TGTGCCAGCTCACGTTCACCGGGACAGGACTACGAGCAGTACTTC
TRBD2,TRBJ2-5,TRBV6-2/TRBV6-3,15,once,CASSRQRGGQETQYF,TGTGCCAGCAGCCGACAGCGGGGGGGCCAAGAGACCCAGTACTTC
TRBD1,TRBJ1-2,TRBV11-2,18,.,CASSPPTWTGKANYGYTF,TGTGCCAGCAGCCCCCCTACGTGGACAGGGAAGGCTAACTATGGCTACACCTTC
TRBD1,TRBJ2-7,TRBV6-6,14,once,CASSRRDSIGEQYF,TGTGCCAGCAGTAGACGGGACAGTATCGGGGAGCAGTACTTC
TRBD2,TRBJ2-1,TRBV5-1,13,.,CASSSLAGAEQFF,TGCGCCAGCAGCTCACTAGCGGGAGCTGAGCAGTTCTTC
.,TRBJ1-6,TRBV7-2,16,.,CASSLFPGGNNSPLHF,TGTGCCAGCAGCTTATTCCCGGGGGGGAATAATTCACCCCTCCACTTT
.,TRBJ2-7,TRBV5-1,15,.,CASSLSRGGLYEQYF,TGCGCCAGCAGCTTGTCACGGGGAGGTCTCTACGAGCAGTACTTC
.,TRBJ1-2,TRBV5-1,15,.,CASSFQGFPLYGYTF,TGCGCCAGCAGCTTCCAGGGGTTTCCCCTCTATGGCTACACCTTC
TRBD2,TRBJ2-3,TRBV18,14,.,CASSPLAGADTQYF,TGTGCCAGCTCACCACTAGCGGGCGCAGATACGCAGTATTTT
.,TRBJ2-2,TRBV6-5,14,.,CASSYPRRGGELFF,TGTGCCAGCAGTTACCCACGCAGGGGCGGGGAGCTGTTTTTT
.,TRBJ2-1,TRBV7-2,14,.,CASSSAGTRGEQFF,TGTGCCAGCAGCTCCGCCGGGACCCGAGGTGAGCAGTTCTTC
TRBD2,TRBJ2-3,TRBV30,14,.,CAWSGTSLSDTQYF,TGTGCCTGGAGCGGGACTAGTTTGTCAGATACGCAGTATTTT
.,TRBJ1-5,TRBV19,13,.,CASTAGSNQPQHF,TGTGCCAGTACTGCGGGTAGCAATCAGCCCCAGCATTTT
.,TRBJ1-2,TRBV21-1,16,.,CASSKALGEEDTGYTF,TGTGCCAGCAGCAAAGCGCTTGGCGAGGAAGATACGGGCTACACCTTC
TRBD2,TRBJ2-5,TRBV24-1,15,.,CATSVGREEKGTQYF,TGTGCCACCAGTGTGGGGAGGGAGGAGAAAGGGACCCAGTACTTC
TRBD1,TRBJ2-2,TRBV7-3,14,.,CASSPRQGPGELFF,TGTGCCAGCAGCCCTAGACAGGGCCCCGGGGAGCTGTTTTTT
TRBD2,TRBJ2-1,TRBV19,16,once,CASSIGLAGGWDEQFF,TGTGCCAGTAGTATTGGACTAGCGGGAGGTTGGGATGAGCAGTTCTTC
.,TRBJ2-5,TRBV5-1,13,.,CASSQEYQETQYF,TGCGCCAGCAGCCAAGAGTACCAAGAGACCCAGTACTTC
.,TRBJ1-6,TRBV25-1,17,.,CASSEGVTGGSSSPLHF,TGTGCCAGCAGTGAAGGTGTTACGGGGGGCTCGAGTTCACCCCTCCACTTT
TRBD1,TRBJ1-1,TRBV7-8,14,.,CASTSGGSPTEAFF,TGTGCCAGCACCTCAGGGGGGTCCCCCACTGAAGCTTTCTTT
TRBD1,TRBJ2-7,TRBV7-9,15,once,CASSSSGQATYEQYF,TGTGCCAGCAGCTCCTCGGGACAGGCCACCTACGAGCAGTACTTC
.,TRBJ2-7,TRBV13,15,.,CASSSNSLRVSEQYF,TGTGCCAGCAGCTCCAACTCCCTTCGAGTCTCCGAGCAGTACTTC
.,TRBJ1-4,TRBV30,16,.,CAWSVERKGRDEKLFF,TGTGCCTGGAGTGTAGAGCGAAAGGGGAGGGATGAAAAACTGTTTTTT
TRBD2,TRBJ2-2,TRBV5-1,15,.,CASSPGTSGVGELFF,TGCGCCAGCAGCCCCGGGACTAGCGGGGTCGGGGAGCTGTTTTTT
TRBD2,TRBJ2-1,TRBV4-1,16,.,CASRPGLAGHYNEQFF,TGCGCCAGCAGACCTGGACTAGCGGGGCACTACAATGAGCAGTTCTTC
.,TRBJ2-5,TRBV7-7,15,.,CASSYSGVRQETQYF,TGTGCCAGCAGTTACTCAGGGGTTAGGCAAGAGACCCAGTACTTC
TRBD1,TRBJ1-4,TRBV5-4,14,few,CASGPGQFNEKLFF,TGTGCCAGCGGCCCGGGACAGTTTAATGAAAAACTGTTTTTT
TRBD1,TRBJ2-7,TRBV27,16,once,CASGSGTGGYSYEQYF,TGTGCCAGCGGATCCGGGACAGGGGGCTATTCCTACGAGCAGTACTTC
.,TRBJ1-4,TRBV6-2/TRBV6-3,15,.,CASSPKRLLSEKLFF,TGTGCCAGCAGCCCCAAAAGGTTACTAAGTGAAAAACTGTTTTTT
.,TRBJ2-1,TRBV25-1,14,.,CASSIYTGFNEQFF,TGTGCCAGCAGTATCTACACAGGATTCAATGAGCAGTTCTTC
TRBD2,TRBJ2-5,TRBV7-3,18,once,CASSQRGSGGPIQETQYF,TGTGCCAGCAGCCAACGGGGTAGCGGGGGGCCAATCCAAGAGACCCAGTACTTC
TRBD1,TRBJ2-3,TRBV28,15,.,CASSLFGTGIHTQYF,TGTGCCAGCAGTTTGTTTGGGACAGGGATACATACGCAGTATTTT
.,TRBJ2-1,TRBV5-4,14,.,CASSSQDRSNEQFF,TGTGCCAGCAGCTCTCAGGACCGGTCCAATGAGCAGTTCTTC
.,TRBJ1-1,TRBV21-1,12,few,CASSRAGTEAFF,TGTGCCAGCAGCAGGGCCGGGACTGAAGCTTTCTTT
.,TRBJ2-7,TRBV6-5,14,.,CASSYSAGAYEQYF,TGTGCCAGCAGTTACTCCGCAGGAGCCTACGAGCAGTACTTC
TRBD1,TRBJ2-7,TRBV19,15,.,CASSAGQGEAYEQYF,TGTGCCAGTAGTGCCGGACAGGGGGAGGCCTACGAGCAGTACTTC